This T cell receptor beta chain derives from a study of graft-versus-host responses after intestinal transplantation. About the research overall: Multivisceral, liver-intestinal, or isolated intestinal transplants were given to recipients. Recipients across the board were started on anti-thymocyte globulin induction, then kept on tacrolimus and steroids for about three years.

Overall study results and limits: Among recipient marrow samples, GvH clones were found; some appeared first in ileum or blood.

Sequencing was performed with immunoSEQ multiplex PCR; in TCRdb, only in-frame clones are kept and a portion is missing. The data contain about 88,000 clones, 85% to 95% of them singletons. For this clone: Its antigen is unidentified.

This CDR3 contains 14 residues. Germline values: CDR1 MNHEY, CDR2 SVGAGI. The V gene lost 5 bases and the J gene lost 6 bases, with 11 bases spanning the gap. Here the sequenced sample was unstimulated CD4+ T cells sorted from spleen or lymph node cells, taken before transplant. This chain links TRBV6-5 with TRBJ1-6; maybe TRBD1 (5 bases). The receptor was derived from a human donor who was the organ donor for an intestinal transplant. In nucleotides, the CDR3 is TGTGCCAGCAGTGAAAGGGGAGGTAATTCACCCCTCCACTTT. As protein: CASSERGGNSPLHF.